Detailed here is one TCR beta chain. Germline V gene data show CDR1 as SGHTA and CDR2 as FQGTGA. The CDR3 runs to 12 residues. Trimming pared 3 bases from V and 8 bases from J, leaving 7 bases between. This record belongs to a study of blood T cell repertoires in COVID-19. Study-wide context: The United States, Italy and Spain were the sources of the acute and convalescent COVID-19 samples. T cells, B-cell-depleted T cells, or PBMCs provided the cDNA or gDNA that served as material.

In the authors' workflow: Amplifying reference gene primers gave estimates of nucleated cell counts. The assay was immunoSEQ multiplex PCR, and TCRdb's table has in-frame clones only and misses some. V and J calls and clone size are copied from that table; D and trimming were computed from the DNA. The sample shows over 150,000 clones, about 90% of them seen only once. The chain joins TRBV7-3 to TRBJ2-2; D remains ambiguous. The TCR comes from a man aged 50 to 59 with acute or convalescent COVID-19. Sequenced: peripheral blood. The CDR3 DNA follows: TGTGCCAGCAGCTTCGGGTCAGGGGAGCTGTTTTTT. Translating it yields CASSFGSGELFF.